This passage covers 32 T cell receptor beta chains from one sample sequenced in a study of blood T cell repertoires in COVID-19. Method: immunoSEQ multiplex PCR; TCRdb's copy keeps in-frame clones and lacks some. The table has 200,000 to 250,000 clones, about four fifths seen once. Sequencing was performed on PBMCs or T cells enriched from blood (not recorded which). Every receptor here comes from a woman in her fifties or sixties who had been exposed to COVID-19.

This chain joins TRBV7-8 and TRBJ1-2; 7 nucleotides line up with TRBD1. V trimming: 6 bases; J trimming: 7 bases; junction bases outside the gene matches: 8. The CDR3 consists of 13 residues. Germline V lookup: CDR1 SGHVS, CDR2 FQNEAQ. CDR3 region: CASSPGTEAGYTF. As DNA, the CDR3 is TGTGCCAGCAGTCCCGGGACAGAGGCTGGCTACACCTTC.

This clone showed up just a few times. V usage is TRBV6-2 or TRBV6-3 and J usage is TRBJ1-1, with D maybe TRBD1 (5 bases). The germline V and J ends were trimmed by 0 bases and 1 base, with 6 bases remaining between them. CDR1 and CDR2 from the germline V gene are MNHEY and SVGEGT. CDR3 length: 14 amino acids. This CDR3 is CASSYSRGNTEAFF. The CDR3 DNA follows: TGTGCCAGCAGTTACTCAAGGGGGAACACTGAAGCTTTCTTT.

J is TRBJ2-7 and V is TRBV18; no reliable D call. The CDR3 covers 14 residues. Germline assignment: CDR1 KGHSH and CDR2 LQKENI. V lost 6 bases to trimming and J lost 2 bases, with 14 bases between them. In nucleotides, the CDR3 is TGTGCCAGCTCCTTAGAGGTGCCCCCCTACGAGCAGTACTTC. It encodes CASSLEVPPYEQYF.

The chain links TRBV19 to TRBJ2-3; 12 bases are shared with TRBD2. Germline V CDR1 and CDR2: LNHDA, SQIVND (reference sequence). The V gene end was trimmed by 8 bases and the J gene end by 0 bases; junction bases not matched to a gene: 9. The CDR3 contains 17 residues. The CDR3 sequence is CASSPGLAGVSTDTQYF. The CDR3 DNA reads TGTGCCAGTTCCCCGGGACTAGCGGGCGTTAGCACAGATACGCAGTATTTT.

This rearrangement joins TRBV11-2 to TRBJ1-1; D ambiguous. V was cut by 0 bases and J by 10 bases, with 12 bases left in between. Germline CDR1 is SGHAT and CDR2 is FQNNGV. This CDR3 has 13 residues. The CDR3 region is CASSLEPTERAFF. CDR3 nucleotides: TGTGCCAGCAGCTTAGAGCCCACAGAAAGAGCTTTCTTT.

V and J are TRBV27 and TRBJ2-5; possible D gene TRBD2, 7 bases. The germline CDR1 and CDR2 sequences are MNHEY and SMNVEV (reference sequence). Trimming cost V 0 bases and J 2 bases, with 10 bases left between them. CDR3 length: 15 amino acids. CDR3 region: CASSLSEGGQETQYF. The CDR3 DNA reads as TGTGCCAGCAGTTTATCGGAGGGGGGGCAAGAGACCCAGTACTTC.

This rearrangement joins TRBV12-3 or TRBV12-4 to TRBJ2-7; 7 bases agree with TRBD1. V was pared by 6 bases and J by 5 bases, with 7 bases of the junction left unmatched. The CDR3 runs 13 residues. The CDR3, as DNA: TGTGCCAGCAGGCCGGGACAGAGGGACGAGCAGTACTTC. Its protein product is CASRPGQRDEQYF.

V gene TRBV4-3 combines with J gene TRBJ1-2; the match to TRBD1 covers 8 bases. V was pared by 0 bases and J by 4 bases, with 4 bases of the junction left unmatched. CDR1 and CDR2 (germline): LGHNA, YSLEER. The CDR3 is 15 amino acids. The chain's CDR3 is CASSQDMTGAYGYTF. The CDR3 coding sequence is TGCGCCAGCAGCCAAGATATGACAGGGGCCTATGGCTACACCTTC.

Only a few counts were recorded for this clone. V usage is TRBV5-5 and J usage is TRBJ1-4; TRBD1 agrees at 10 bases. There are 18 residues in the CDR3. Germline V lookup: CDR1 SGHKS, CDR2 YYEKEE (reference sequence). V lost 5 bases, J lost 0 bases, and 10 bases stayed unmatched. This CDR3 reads CASRRGDRGQSTNEKLFF. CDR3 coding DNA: TGTGCCAGCAGGCGGGGGGACAGGGGTCAGTCAACTAATGAAAAACTGTTTTTT.

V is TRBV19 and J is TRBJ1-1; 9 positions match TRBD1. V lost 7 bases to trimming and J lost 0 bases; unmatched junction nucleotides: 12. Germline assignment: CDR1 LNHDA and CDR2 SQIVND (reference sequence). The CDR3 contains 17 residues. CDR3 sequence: CASIETGTGKLNTEAFF. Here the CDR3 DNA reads TGTGCCAGTATCGAAACCGGGACAGGGAAATTGAACACTGAAGCTTTCTTT. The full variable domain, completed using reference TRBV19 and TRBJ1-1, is DGGITQSPKYLFRKEGQNVTLSCEQNLNHDAMYWYRQDPGQGLRLIYYSQIVNDFQKGDIAEGYSVSREKKESFPLTVTSAQKNPTAFYLCASIETGTGKLNTEAFFGQGTRLTVV.

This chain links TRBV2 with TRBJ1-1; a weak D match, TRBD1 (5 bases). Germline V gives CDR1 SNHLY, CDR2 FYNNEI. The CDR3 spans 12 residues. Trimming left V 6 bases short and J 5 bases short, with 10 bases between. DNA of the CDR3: TGTGCCAGCAGCCTCAGACAGACTGAAGCTTTCTTT. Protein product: CASSLRQTEAFF. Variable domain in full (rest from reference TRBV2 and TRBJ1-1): EPEVTQTPSHQVTQMGQEVILRCVPISNHLYFYWYRQILGQKVEFLVSFYNNEISEKSEIFDDQFSVERPDGSNFTLKIRSTKLEDSAMYFCASSLRQTEAFFGQGTRLTVV.

CDR3 coding DNA: TGTGCCAGCAGTTACGGGCGAGCCCAGCATTTT. Translating gives CASSYGRAQHF. The genes are TRBV6-2 or TRBV6-3 and TRBJ1-5; unclear D gene. Germline values: CDR1 MNHEY, CDR2 SVGEGT. This CDR3 is 11 amino acids long. Trimming took off 2 bases at V and 11 bases at J, with 7 bases between the two ends.

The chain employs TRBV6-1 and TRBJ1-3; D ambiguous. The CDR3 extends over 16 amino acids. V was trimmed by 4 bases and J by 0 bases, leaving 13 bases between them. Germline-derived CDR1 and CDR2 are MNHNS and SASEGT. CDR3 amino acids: CASSGTRTSSGNTIYF. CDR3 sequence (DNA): TGTGCCAGCAGTGGAACTCGAACCTCCTCTGGAAACACCATATATTTT.

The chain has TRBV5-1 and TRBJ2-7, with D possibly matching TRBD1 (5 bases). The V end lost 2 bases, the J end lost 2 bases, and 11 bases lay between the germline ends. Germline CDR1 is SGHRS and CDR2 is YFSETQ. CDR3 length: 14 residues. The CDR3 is CASSLQVGAYEQYF. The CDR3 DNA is TGCGCCAGCAGCTTACAGGTCGGAGCCTACGAGCAGTACTTC.

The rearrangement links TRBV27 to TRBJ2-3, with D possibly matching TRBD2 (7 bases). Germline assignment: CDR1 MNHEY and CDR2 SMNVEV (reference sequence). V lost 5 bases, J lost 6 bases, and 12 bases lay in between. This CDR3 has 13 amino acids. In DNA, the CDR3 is TGTGCCAGCAGTGAGGGAGGGGGGGATACGCAGTATTTT. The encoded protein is CASSEGGGDTQYF.

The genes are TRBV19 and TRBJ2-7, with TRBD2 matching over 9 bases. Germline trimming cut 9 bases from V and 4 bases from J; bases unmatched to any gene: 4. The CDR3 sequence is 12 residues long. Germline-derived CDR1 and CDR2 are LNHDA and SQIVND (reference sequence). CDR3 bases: TGTGCCAGCAGTGCGGGGGGGTACGAGCAGTACTTC. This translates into CASSAGGYEQYF.

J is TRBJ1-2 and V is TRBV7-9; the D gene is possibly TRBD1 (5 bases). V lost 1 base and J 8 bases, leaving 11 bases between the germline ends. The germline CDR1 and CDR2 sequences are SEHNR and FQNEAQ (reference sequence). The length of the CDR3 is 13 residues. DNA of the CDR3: TGTGCCAGCAGCTTAGATGGGGGGAGAGGCTACACCTTC. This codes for CASSLDGGRGYTF.

In nucleotides, the CDR3 is TGTGCCAGTAGTATAGGACCGGACAGGGGGCGCCTTGGGGATGGCTACACCTTC. It is translated as CASSIGPDRGRLGDGYTF. The V call is TRBV19, the J call TRBJ1-2; 11 nucleotides align to TRBD1. CDR1 and CDR2 from the germline V gene are LNHDA and SQIVND (reference sequence). V lost 1 base and J lost 6; bases outside the gene matches: 13. The CDR3 length is 18 residues. Complete variable domain (other parts from reference TRBV19 and TRBJ1-2): DGGITQSPKYLFRKEGQNVTLSCEQNLNHDAMYWYRQDPGQGLRLIYYSQIVNDFQKGDIAEGYSVSREKKESFPLTVTSAQKNPTAFYLCASSIGPDRGRLGDGYTFGSGTRLTVV.

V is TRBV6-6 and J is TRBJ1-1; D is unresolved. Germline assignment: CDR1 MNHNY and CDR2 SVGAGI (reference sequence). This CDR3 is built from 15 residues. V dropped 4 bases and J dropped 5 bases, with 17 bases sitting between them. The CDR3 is CASSSISRGWTEAFF. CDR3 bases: TGTGCCAGCAGTTCCATTTCGCGAGGTTGGACTGAAGCTTTCTTT.

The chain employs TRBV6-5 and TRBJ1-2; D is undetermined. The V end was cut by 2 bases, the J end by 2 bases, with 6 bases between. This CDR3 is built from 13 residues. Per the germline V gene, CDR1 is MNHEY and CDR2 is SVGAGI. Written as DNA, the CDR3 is TGTGCCAGCAGTTACGAAGAGAACTATGGCTACACCTTC. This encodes CASSYEENYGYTF.

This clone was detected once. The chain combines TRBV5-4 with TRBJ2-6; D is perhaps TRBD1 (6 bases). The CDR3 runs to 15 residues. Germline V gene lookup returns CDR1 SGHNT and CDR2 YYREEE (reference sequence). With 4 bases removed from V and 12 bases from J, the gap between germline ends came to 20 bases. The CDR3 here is CASSPSGQGYPVLTF. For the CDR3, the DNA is TGTGCCAGCAGCCCGTCGGGACAAGGCTACCCCGTCCTGACTTTC.

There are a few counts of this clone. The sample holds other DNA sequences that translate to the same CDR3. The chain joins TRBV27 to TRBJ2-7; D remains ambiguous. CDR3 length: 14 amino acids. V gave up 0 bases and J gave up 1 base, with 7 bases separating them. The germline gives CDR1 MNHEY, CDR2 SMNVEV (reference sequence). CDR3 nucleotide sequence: TGTGCCAGCAGTTTATCACGCGGTTCCTACGAGCAGTACTTC. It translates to CASSLSRGSYEQYF.

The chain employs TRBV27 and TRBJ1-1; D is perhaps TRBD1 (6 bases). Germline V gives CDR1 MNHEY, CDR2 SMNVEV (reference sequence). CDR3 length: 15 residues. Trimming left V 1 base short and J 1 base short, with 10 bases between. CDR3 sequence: CASSLFPDRNTEAFF. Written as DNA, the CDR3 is TGTGCCAGCAGTTTATTCCCGGACAGGAACACTGAAGCTTTCTTT.

The CDR3 here is CASSPSSDLYNEQFF. CDR3 nucleotide sequence: TGTGCCAGCAGCCCCTCTAGCGACCTTTACAATGAGCAGTTCTTC. The chain combines TRBV9 with TRBJ2-1; D may be TRBD2 (6 bases). V lost 4 bases and J lost 4, with 15 bases in between. Looked up from germline, CDR1 is SGDLS and CDR2 is YYNGEE. The CDR3 extends over 15 amino acids.

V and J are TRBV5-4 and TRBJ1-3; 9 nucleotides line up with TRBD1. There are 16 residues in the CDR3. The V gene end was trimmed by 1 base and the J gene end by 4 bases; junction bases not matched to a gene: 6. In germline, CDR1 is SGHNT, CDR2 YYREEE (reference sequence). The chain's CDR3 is CASSLTGGARGNTIYF. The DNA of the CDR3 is TGTGCCAGCAGCTTGACAGGGGGCGCGAGGGGAAACACCATATATTTT.

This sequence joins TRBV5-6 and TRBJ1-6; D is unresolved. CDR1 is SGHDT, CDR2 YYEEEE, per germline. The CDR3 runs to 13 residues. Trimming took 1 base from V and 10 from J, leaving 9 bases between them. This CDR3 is CASSLWPRSPLHF. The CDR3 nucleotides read TGTGCCAGCAGCTTGTGGCCCCGATCACCCCTCCACTTT. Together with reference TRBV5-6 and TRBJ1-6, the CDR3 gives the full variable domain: DAGVTQSPTHLIKTRGQQVTLRCSPKSGHDTVSWYQQALGQGPQFIFQYYEEEERQRGNFPDRFSGHQFPNYSSELNVNALLLGDSALYLCASSLWPRSPLHFGNGTRLTVT.

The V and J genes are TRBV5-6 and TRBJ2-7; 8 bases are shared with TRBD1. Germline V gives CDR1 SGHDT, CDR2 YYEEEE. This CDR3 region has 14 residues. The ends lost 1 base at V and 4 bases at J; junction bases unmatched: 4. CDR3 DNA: TGTGCCAGCAGCTTGTCAGGGGGCAAGTACGAGCAGTACTTC. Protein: CASSLSGGKYEQYF.

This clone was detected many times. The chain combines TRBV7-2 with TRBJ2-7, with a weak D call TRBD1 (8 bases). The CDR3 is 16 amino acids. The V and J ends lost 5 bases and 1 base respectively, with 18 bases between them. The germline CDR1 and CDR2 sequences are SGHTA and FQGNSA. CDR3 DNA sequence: TGTGCCAGCAGCCCCAGGACAGGGAGGGTTTCCTACGAGCAGTACTTC. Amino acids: CASSPRTGRVSYEQYF.

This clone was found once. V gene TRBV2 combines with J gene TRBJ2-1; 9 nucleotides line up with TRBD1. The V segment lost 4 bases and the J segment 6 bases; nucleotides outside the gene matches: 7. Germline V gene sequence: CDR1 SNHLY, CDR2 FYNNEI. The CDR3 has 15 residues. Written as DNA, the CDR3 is TGTGCCAGCAGTGTCGGGACAGGGCGAGGCAATGAGCAGTTCTTC. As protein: CASSVGTGRGNEQFF.

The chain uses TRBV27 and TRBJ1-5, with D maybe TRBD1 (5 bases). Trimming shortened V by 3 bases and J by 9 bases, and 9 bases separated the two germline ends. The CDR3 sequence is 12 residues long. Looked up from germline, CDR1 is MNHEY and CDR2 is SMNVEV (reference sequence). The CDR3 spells CASSFRDGPQHF. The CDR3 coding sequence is TGTGCCAGCAGTTTCAGGGATGGGCCCCAGCATTTT.

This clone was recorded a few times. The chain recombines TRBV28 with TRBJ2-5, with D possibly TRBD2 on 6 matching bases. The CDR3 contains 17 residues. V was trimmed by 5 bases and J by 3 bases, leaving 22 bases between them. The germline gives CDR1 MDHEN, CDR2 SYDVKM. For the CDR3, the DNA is TGTGCCAGCAGTCCCTCCCTCGGCGGGGTCCTTAAAGAGACCCAGTACTTC. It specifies CASSPSLGGVLKETQYF. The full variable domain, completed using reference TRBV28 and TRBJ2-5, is DVKVTQSSRYLVKRTGEKVFLECVQDMDHENMFWYRQDPGLGLRLIYFSYDVKMKEKGDIPEGYSVSREKKERFSLILESASTNQTSMYLCASSPSLGGVLKETQYFGPGTRLLVL.

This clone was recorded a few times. The CDR3 spells CASSQDYLTGAYGYTF. In nucleotides, the CDR3 is TGCGCCAGCAGCCAAGATTATCTTACTGGGGCCTATGGCTACACCTTC. The chain couples TRBV4-3 to TRBJ1-2; D perhaps matches TRBD1 (5 bases). The CDR3 runs 16 residues. Germline-derived CDR1 and CDR2 are LGHNA and YSLEER. V was pared by 0 bases and J by 4 bases, with 15 bases between.